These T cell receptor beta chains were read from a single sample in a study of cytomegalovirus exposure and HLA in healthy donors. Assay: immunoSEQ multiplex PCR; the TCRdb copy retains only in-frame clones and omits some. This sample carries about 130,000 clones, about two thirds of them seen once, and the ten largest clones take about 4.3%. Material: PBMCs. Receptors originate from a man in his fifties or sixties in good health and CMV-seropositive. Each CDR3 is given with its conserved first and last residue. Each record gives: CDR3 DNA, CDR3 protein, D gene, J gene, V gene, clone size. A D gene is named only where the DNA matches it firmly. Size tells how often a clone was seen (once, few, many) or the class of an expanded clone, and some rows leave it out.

cdr3_nt: TGTGCCTGGAGTGGAGGAGGGACGACCACCGGGGAGCTGTTTTTT
cdr3_aa: CAWSGGGTTTGELFF
d_call: NA
j_call: TRBJ2-2
v_call: TRBV30
clone_size: NA

cdr3_nt: TGTGCCTGGAAGGGAGCGGGAAACACCATATATTTT
cdr3_aa: CAWKGAGNTIYF
d_call: NA
j_call: TRBJ1-3
v_call: TRBV30
clone_size: few

cdr3_nt: TGTGCCAGCAGCTTAGCGCGCGGACAGAGTATTTACAATGAGCAGTTCTTC
cdr3_aa: CASSLARGQSIYNEQFF
d_call: NA
j_call: TRBJ2-1
v_call: TRBV7-2
clone_size: NA

cdr3_nt: TGTGCCAGCAGCTACGACAGGCCGGAGACCCAGTACTTC
cdr3_aa: CASSYDRPETQYF
d_call: NA
j_call: TRBJ2-5
v_call: TRBV11-2
clone_size: NA

cdr3_nt: TGTGCCTCCCCGAGACCAGGTGGAGGGAACACTGAAGCTTTCTTT
cdr3_aa: CASPRPGGGNTEAFF
d_call: NA
j_call: TRBJ1-1
v_call: TRBV19
clone_size: NA

cdr3_nt: TGTGCCAGCAGCTTAGTGGTCAATTCGGATCAGCCCCAGCATTTT
cdr3_aa: CASSLVVNSDQPQHF
d_call: NA
j_call: TRBJ1-5
v_call: TRBV7-2
clone_size: few

cdr3_nt: TGCAGTGCTAGCGGGGTAGATACGCAGTATTTT
cdr3_aa: CSASGVDTQYF
d_call: NA
j_call: TRBJ2-3
v_call: TRBV20-1
clone_size: NA

cdr3_nt: TGTGCCTTAAAGGAGGGGCCTAACTATGGCTACACCTTC
cdr3_aa: CALKEGPNYGYTF
d_call: NA
j_call: TRBJ1-2
v_call: TRBV30
clone_size: once

cdr3_nt: TGTGCCAGCAGCTCGCCCCCGGGACAGTCCTACAATGAGCAGTTCTTC
cdr3_aa: CASSSPPGQSYNEQFF
d_call: TRBD1
j_call: TRBJ2-1
v_call: TRBV5-4
clone_size: NA

cdr3_nt: TGTGCCAGCAGCCCCACAACTAATGGGTACGAGCAGTACTTC
cdr3_aa: CASSPTTNGYEQYF
d_call: NA
j_call: TRBJ2-7
v_call: TRBV9
clone_size: NA

cdr3_nt: TGCGCCAGCAGCTTGAGGCCAGGGGGAGGTACCCCGGCCCAGTACTTC
cdr3_aa: CASSLRPGGGTPAQYF
d_call: NA
j_call: TRBJ2-5
v_call: TRBV5-1
clone_size: NA

cdr3_nt: TGTGCCAGAGGGGCAGGGCCCCTAGGGAATGAAAAACTGTTTTTT
cdr3_aa: CARGAGPLGNEKLFF
d_call: NA
j_call: TRBJ1-4
v_call: TRBV5-4
clone_size: NA

cdr3_nt: TGTGCCACCAGCAGAGAAAGGGGGCCCTACGAGCAGTACTTC
cdr3_aa: CATSRERGPYEQYF
d_call: TRBD1
j_call: TRBJ2-7
v_call: TRBV15
clone_size: NA

cdr3_nt: TGTGCCAGCAGCCAAGTCCCGGAGGACTACGAGCAGTACTTC
cdr3_aa: CASSQVPEDYEQYF
d_call: NA
j_call: TRBJ2-7
v_call: TRBV7-9
clone_size: once

cdr3_nt: TGCGCCAGCAGCGAGACAGGGGGCTTGAACACCGGGGAGCTGTTTTTT
cdr3_aa: CASSETGGLNTGELFF
d_call: TRBD1
j_call: TRBJ2-2
v_call: TRBV5-1
clone_size: NA

cdr3_nt: TGTGCCAGCCACCGCGGGGGGCTAGAGACCCAGTACTTC
cdr3_aa: CASHRGGLETQYF
d_call: TRBD2
j_call: TRBJ2-5
v_call: TRBV2
clone_size: once

cdr3_nt: TGTGCTAGTGTAGGGGAGCCCCAGCATTTT
cdr3_aa: CASVGEPQHF
d_call: NA
j_call: TRBJ1-5
v_call: TRBV12-5
clone_size: NA

cdr3_nt: TGTGCCACCAATGGCGGGGGGGCCGGGGATACGCAGTATTTT
cdr3_aa: CATNGGGAGDTQYF
d_call: TRBD2
j_call: TRBJ2-3
v_call: TRBV19
clone_size: NA

cdr3_nt: TGTGCCAGCAGTTGGGACAGGGGGGGTTACGAGCAGTACTTC
cdr3_aa: CASSWDRGGYEQYF
d_call: TRBD1
j_call: TRBJ2-7
v_call: TRBV28
clone_size: NA

cdr3_nt: TGCGCCAGCAGCCGGGTTGAGGGGGTAATGGGCGAGCAGTACTTC
cdr3_aa: CASSRVEGVMGEQYF
d_call: NA
j_call: TRBJ2-7
v_call: TRBV5-1
clone_size: few

cdr3_nt: TGTGCCAGCAGCTTCGCATCCCGGGAGCAGTATTTT
cdr3_aa: CASSFASREQYF
d_call: NA
j_call: TRBJ2-3
v_call: TRBV7-9
clone_size: NA

cdr3_nt: TGTGCCTGGAGTGGCGGATGGAGCTCTGGAAACACCATATATTTT
cdr3_aa: CAWSGGWSSGNTIYF
d_call: NA
j_call: TRBJ1-3
v_call: TRBV30
clone_size: NA

cdr3_nt: TGTGCCAGCAGCCCCCAGGGGAACTATGGCTACACCTTC
cdr3_aa: CASSPQGNYGYTF
d_call: NA
j_call: TRBJ1-2
v_call: TRBV28
clone_size: NA

cdr3_nt: TGTGCCACCCACCGGGACACGAACTACGAGCAGTACTTC
cdr3_aa: CATHRDTNYEQYF
d_call: NA
j_call: TRBJ2-7
v_call: TRBV2
clone_size: NA

cdr3_nt: TGTGCCAGCAGTTCAACGGACAGGGGGTACGAGCAGTACTTC
cdr3_aa: CASSSTDRGYEQYF
d_call: TRBD1
j_call: TRBJ2-7
v_call: TRBV5-4
clone_size: NA

cdr3_nt: TGTGCCAGCAGTTCCCCGCGGGGTGGCTATGGCTACACCTTC
cdr3_aa: CASSSPRGGYGYTF
d_call: NA
j_call: TRBJ1-2
v_call: TRBV28
clone_size: NA

cdr3_nt: TGTGCCAGCAGCTCACCAGCGGGGGCCCGCACAGATACGCAGTATTTT
cdr3_aa: CASSSPAGARTDTQYF
d_call: TRBD2
j_call: TRBJ2-3
v_call: TRBV11-2
clone_size: once

cdr3_nt: TGTGCCAGCAGCTGGGGACAGGGGGAAAGATTGGATCAGCCCCAGCATTTT
cdr3_aa: CASSWGQGERLDQPQHF
d_call: TRBD1
j_call: TRBJ1-5
v_call: TRBV7-9
clone_size: NA

cdr3_nt: TGCGCCAGCAGCCAAGATCTCAGCGTTATGAACACTGAAGCTTTCTTT
cdr3_aa: CASSQDLSVMNTEAFF
d_call: NA
j_call: TRBJ1-1
v_call: TRBV4-1
clone_size: NA

cdr3_nt: TGTGCCACCTCCCGGGGGGGCTTGAGTTCACCCCTCCACTTT
cdr3_aa: CATSRGGLSSPLHF
d_call: NA
j_call: TRBJ1-6
v_call: TRBV6-5
clone_size: NA

cdr3_nt: TGTGCCAGCAGTACCGGGACAGGGTATGAAAAACTGTTTTTT
cdr3_aa: CASSTGTGYEKLFF
d_call: TRBD1
j_call: TRBJ1-4
v_call: TRBV6-1
clone_size: NA

cdr3_nt: TGTGCCAGCAGCCCCGAGGCGGCCCAGCCCCAGCATTTT
cdr3_aa: CASSPEAAQPQHF
d_call: NA
j_call: TRBJ1-5
v_call: TRBV7-2
clone_size: NA

cdr3_nt: TGTGCCAGCTCACCAGCCGGGACAGGGTTCGCCGGGGAGCTGTTTTTT
cdr3_aa: CASSPAGTGFAGELFF
d_call: TRBD1
j_call: TRBJ2-2
v_call: TRBV18
clone_size: few

cdr3_nt: TGCGCCAGCAGCCCACAGGGTGGGAGCACTGAAGCTTTCTTT
cdr3_aa: CASSPQGGSTEAFF
d_call: NA
j_call: TRBJ1-1
v_call: TRBV5-1
clone_size: few

cdr3_nt: TGTGCCAGCAGTTTTTTCGGCGAAACGGGGGAGCAGTTCTTC
cdr3_aa: CASSFFGETGEQFF
d_call: NA
j_call: TRBJ2-1
v_call: TRBV27
clone_size: NA

cdr3_nt: TGTGCCAGCAGAACTACAGGGACAAGGACACCCCTCCACTTT
cdr3_aa: CASRTTGTRTPLHF
d_call: NA
j_call: TRBJ1-6
v_call: TRBV2
clone_size: NA

cdr3_nt: TGTGCCAGCTCACCATTAAAAAAGGACAGGGCGAGCGCTACGGGAAACACCATATATTTT
cdr3_aa: CASSPLKKDRASATGNTIYF
d_call: TRBD1
j_call: TRBJ1-3
v_call: TRBV18
clone_size: NA

cdr3_nt: TGTGCCAGCACAAGGACAGGGGAAGGGACCCAGTACTTC
cdr3_aa: CASTRTGEGTQYF
d_call: TRBD1
j_call: TRBJ2-5
v_call: TRBV6-1
clone_size: NA

cdr3_nt: TGTGCCAGCAGCAAGGAGGGTAGCGGCTACACCTTC
cdr3_aa: CASSKEGSGYTF
d_call: NA
j_call: TRBJ1-2
v_call: TRBV11-2
clone_size: NA

cdr3_nt: TGTGCCAGCAGCTTCGAAGGGGGCACTGAAGCTTTCTTT
cdr3_aa: CASSFEGGTEAFF
d_call: NA
j_call: TRBJ1-1
v_call: TRBV7-8
clone_size: NA

cdr3_nt: TGTGCCAGCAGTTCCCCGGGACAGGGTCCCTCGCCCCAGCATTTT
cdr3_aa: CASSSPGQGPSPQHF
d_call: TRBD1
j_call: TRBJ1-5
v_call: TRBV28
clone_size: NA

cdr3_nt: TGTGCCAGCAGCTTAGGTGCGTCCAACGTCCTGACTTTC
cdr3_aa: CASSLGASNVLTF
d_call: NA
j_call: TRBJ2-6
v_call: TRBV7-6
clone_size: few

cdr3_nt: TGTGCCAGCAGTGAATGGGTCGGGGGGGGAAATGAGCAGTTCTTC
cdr3_aa: CASSEWVGGGNEQFF
d_call: TRBD2
j_call: TRBJ2-1
v_call: TRBV2
clone_size: NA

cdr3_nt: TGTGCCAGCTCACCCGGACAGGGATGGAATCAGCCCCAGCATTTT
cdr3_aa: CASSPGQGWNQPQHF
d_call: TRBD1
j_call: TRBJ1-5
v_call: TRBV18
clone_size: NA

cdr3_nt: TGCGCCAGCAGCCGGGGACAGGTCAACTATGGCTACACCTTC
cdr3_aa: CASSRGQVNYGYTF
d_call: TRBD1
j_call: TRBJ1-2
v_call: TRBV5-1
clone_size: NA

cdr3_nt: TGTGCCAGCAGTGAAGGGTGGGGACAGCGGAGGGGGCGGGAAAAACTGTTTTTT
cdr3_aa: CASSEGWGQRRGREKLFF
d_call: TRBD1
j_call: TRBJ1-4
v_call: TRBV2
clone_size: once

cdr3_nt: TGTGCCAGCATGCAGCTCTCCGTGGAGGCCCAGTACTTC
cdr3_aa: CASMQLSVEAQYF
d_call: NA
j_call: TRBJ2-5
v_call: TRBV28
clone_size: NA

cdr3_nt: TGTGCCAGCAGTGAAGCAGCGCGGTTCTTCACAGATACGCAGTATTTT
cdr3_aa: CASSEAARFFTDTQYF
d_call: NA
j_call: TRBJ2-3
v_call: TRBV6-1
clone_size: NA

cdr3_nt: TGTGCCAGCAGCCGACACCAGACAGGGTCCCAAGAGACCCAGTACTTC
cdr3_aa: CASSRHQTGSQETQYF
d_call: TRBD1
j_call: TRBJ2-5
v_call: TRBV5-4
clone_size: NA

cdr3_nt: TGTGCCTGGACTCGGGGGACAGGGGGGAACGAGCAGTACTTC
cdr3_aa: CAWTRGTGGNEQYF
d_call: TRBD1
j_call: TRBJ2-7
v_call: TRBV30
clone_size: once

cdr3_nt: TGTGCCAGCAGTTTTGTTGAGCTAGGCTATGGCTACACCTTC
cdr3_aa: CASSFVELGYGYTF
d_call: NA
j_call: TRBJ1-2
v_call: TRBV28
clone_size: NA

cdr3_nt: TGTGCCAGCAGCCGAACGCCGGTTGCTAATGAAAAACTGTTTTTT
cdr3_aa: CASSRTPVANEKLFF
d_call: NA
j_call: TRBJ1-4
v_call: TRBV7-9
clone_size: NA

cdr3_nt: TGCGCCAGCAGCCAAACTAGCGATTCGTACAATGAGCAGTTCTTC
cdr3_aa: CASSQTSDSYNEQFF
d_call: TRBD2
j_call: TRBJ2-1
v_call: TRBV5-1
clone_size: NA

cdr3_nt: TGTGCCAGCAGTTTATCCCACGACAGCTATGGCTACACCTTC
cdr3_aa: CASSLSHDSYGYTF
d_call: NA
j_call: TRBJ1-2
v_call: TRBV28
clone_size: few

cdr3_nt: TGCGCCAGCAGCTTGGGGACTACGTTTAACAATGAGCAGTTCTTC
cdr3_aa: CASSLGTTFNNEQFF
d_call: NA
j_call: TRBJ2-1
v_call: TRBV5-1
clone_size: NA